The clone carrying this TCR beta chain was detected only once. The data derive from a study of OX40 agonist ivuxolimab in advanced cancers. With 5 bases removed from V and 3 bases from J, the gap between germline ends came to 14 bases. Per germline, CDR1 KGHSH and CDR2 LQKENI. The CDR3 length is 14 residues. Clones were read by immunoSEQ multiplex PCR, and TCRdb kept only the in-frame ones, dropping some. Of some 69,000 clones in the sample, about 93% were seen once. The chain links TRBV18 to TRBJ2-7, with a tentative D call TRBD2 (5 bases). The receptor comes from an adult with an advanced solid tumor such as melanoma, head and neck, liver or kidney cancer. This specimen consisted of CD4+ or CD8+ T cells sorted from blood, obtained in a trial of the OX40 agonist ivuxolimab. Here the CDR3 reads CASSSSGSGYEQYF. CDR3 bases: TGTGCCAGCTCATCAAGCGGATCGGGCTACGAGCAGTACTTC.